The sequence of this T cell receptor (beta chain) was determined in a study of blood T cell repertoires in COVID-19. Study context: PBMCs, B-cell-depleted T cells, or T cells were the source of the cDNA or gDNA that made up the material.

V gave up 9 bases and J gave up 4 bases, with 9 bases separating them. The CDR3 length is 12 residues. CDR1 is KGHDR, CDR2 SFDVKD, per germline. Sequencing was performed with immunoSEQ multiplex PCR; in TCRdb, only in-frame clones are kept and a portion is missing. Of about 180,000 clones detected, over 75% appear once; the ten largest clones hold 15% to 20%. The Seattle patients joined while their infection was active and were tracked longitudinally afterward. This TCR was recovered from a person aged 65-85 years with COVID-19, enrolled during active disease. The specimen was peripheral blood. The chain uses TRBV24-1 and TRBJ2-1, with D maybe TRBD2 (6 bases). The CDR3 loop is CATGGNYNEQFF. The CDR3, as DNA: TGTGCCACCGGGGGGAATTACAATGAGCAGTTCTTC.